Shown below are 24 T cell receptor beta chains from a single sample sequenced in a study of beta chain features in type 1 diabetes. All of the isolated RNA was reverse transcribed, so expressed TCRB transcripts were sequenced. Repertoires were generated with immunoSEQ multiplex PCR, while TCRdb's copy carries only in-frame clones and drops some. The data show around 250,000 clones, with more than 65% seen just once and roughly 0.048% held by the top ten. Sequenced: naive CD4+ T cells from blood. The source is a young man in good health.

The chain uses TRBV7-2 and TRBJ2-4, with D hard to call. Germline V CDR1 and CDR2: SGHTA, FQGNSA. Trimming removed 4 bases at V and 0 bases at J, with 10 bases between. The CDR3 length is 15 residues. CDR3: CASSSLGPAKNIQYF. For the CDR3, the DNA is TGTGCCAGCAGCTCGTTAGGTCCAGCCAAAAACATTCAGTACTTC.

This chain joins TRBV7-2 and TRBJ2-3; no clear D gene. CDR3 length: 13 amino acids. V shed 5 bases and J shed 9 bases, with 15 bases lying between them. CDR1 is SGHTA and CDR2 is FQGNSA in the germline V gene. The CDR3 nucleotides read TGTGCCAGCAGCCAGGAGAACTTCGGCACGCAGTATTTT. This sequence encodes CASSQENFGTQYF.

The CDR3 reads CSVAGTENTEAFF. The CDR3, as DNA: TGCAGCGTGGCCGGGACAGAGAACACTGAAGCTTTCTTT. V gene TRBV29-1 combines with J gene TRBJ1-1; the match to TRBD1 covers 7 bases. The CDR3 contains 13 residues. Trimming cost V 6 bases and J 1 base; bases outside gene matches: 5. Germline assignment: CDR1 SQVTM and CDR2 ANQGSEA.

The rearrangement uses TRBV29-1 and TRBJ1-2; 7 bases align to TRBD1. Germline V gene lookup returns CDR1 SQVTM and CDR2 ANQGSEA. V lost 6 bases, J lost 4 bases, and 8 bases stayed unmatched. The CDR3 is 13 residues long. The CDR3 here is CSVTGVVGYGYTF. Here the CDR3 DNA reads TGCAGCGTCACAGGGGTTGTAGGCTATGGCTACACCTTC.

This clone occurred a few times. The chain carries TRBV29-1 and TRBJ2-1, with TRBD1 matching over 7 bases. This CDR3 is built from 11 residues. Germline V gene sequence: CDR1 SQVTM, CDR2 ANQGSEA. J gave up 4 bases and V 7 bases, and 1 base lay outside the gene matches. This CDR3 is CSGTGYNEQFF. The CDR3 bases are TGCAGCGGGACAGGATACAATGAGCAGTTCTTC.

The rearrangement links TRBV30 to TRBJ2-1, with TRBD2 identical over 9 bases. The J segment lost 0 bases and the V segment lost 6 bases, leaving 3 bases of the junction unmatched. The CDR3 runs 14 residues. Per germline, CDR1 GTSNPN and CDR2 SVGIG (reference sequence). The CDR3 is CACHSGGSYNEQFF. CDR3 DNA sequence: TGTGCCTGCCATAGCGGGGGCTCCTACAATGAGCAGTTCTTC.

The J gene is TRBJ2-7, the V gene TRBV4-3; possible D gene TRBD2, 5 bases. This CDR3 has 15 residues. The ends were cut back, 0 bases at V and 2 bases at J, with 11 bases in the middle. Germline CDR1 and CDR2: LGHNA and YSLEER. The CDR3 nucleotides read TGCGCCAGCAGCCAAGAGCAGCGGCCCCCCTACGAGCAGTACTTC. Residues: CASSQEQRPPYEQYF.

This clone is a singleton in its sample. V and J are TRBV30 and TRBJ1-1; no clear D. CDR1 is GTSNPN and CDR2 is SVGIG in the germline V gene (reference sequence). V gave up 4 bases and J gave up 0 bases, with 15 bases separating them. The CDR3 length is 15 residues. The CDR3, as DNA: TGTGCCTGGACTTCAGTAGACTTCTTGAACACTGAAGCTTTCTTT. The encoded protein is CAWTSVDFLNTEAFF.

This clone has just a few counts. For the CDR3, the DNA is TGTGCCAGCTCACCCCGGATCGGGACTACTCACACAGATACGCAGTATTTT. This encodes CASSPRIGTTHTDTQYF. The chain has TRBV18 and TRBJ2-3, with 7 bases matching TRBD2. V was clipped by 3 bases and J by 2 bases; unmatched bases: 11. Germline lookup yields CDR1 KGHSH and CDR2 LQKENI. The CDR3 length is 17 residues.

This chain joins TRBV10-3 and TRBJ2-7; TRBD1 matches at 8 bases. This CDR3 is built from 14 residues. Trimming took 2 bases from V and 5 from J; bases not matched to a gene: 5. Germline values: CDR1 ENHRY, CDR2 SYGVKD. This chain's CDR3 is CAISETDRGHEQYF. Written as DNA, the CDR3 is TGTGCCATCAGTGAGACTGACAGGGGCCACGAGCAGTACTTC.

This chain connects TRBV2 to TRBJ2-3, with 8 bases matching TRBD2. CDR3 length: 12 amino acids. The germline V gene has CDR1 SNHLY and CDR2 FYNNEI. The trim removed 11 bases at V and 4 bases at J, leaving 5 bases unmatched. This chain's CDR3 is CAGRGDPDTQYF. CDR3 bases: TGTGCCGGGCGGGGGGACCCAGATACGCAGTATTTT. Full variable domain (missing parts from reference TRBV2 and TRBJ2-3): EPEVTQTPSHQVTQMGQEVILRCVPISNHLYFYWYRQILGQKVEFLVSFYNNEISEKSEIFDDQFSVERPDGSNFTLKIRSTKLEDSAMYFCAGRGDPDTQYFGPGTRLTVL.

In its sample, this clone was seen a few times. The V gene is TRBV29-1, the J gene TRBJ2-5; D unresolved. The CDR3 runs to 12 residues. Germline lookup yields CDR1 SQVTM and CDR2 ANQGSEA. The V and J ends lost 6 bases and 7 bases respectively, with 15 bases between them. The CDR3 region is CSVNAGQVTQYF. CDR3 coding DNA: TGCAGCGTGAACGCCGGGCAGGTGACCCAGTACTTC.

The chain employs TRBV13 and TRBJ2-7; TRBD2 matches at 9 bases. Per the germline V gene, CDR1 is PRHDT and CDR2 is FYEKMQ (reference sequence). This CDR3 has 16 residues. The J segment lost 3 bases and the V segment lost 2 bases, leaving 8 bases of the junction unmatched. The CDR3 DNA reads as TGTGCCAGCAGCTTATCGGGTAGCGGGAGAGGCTACGAGCAGTACTTC. Protein: CASSLSGSGRGYEQYF.

The chain is built from TRBV29-1 and TRBJ2-1; D is unclear. V was trimmed by 4 bases and J by 5 bases, leaving 6 bases between them. Germline CDR1 SQVTM, CDR2 ANQGSEA. The CDR3 is 11 amino acids. The CDR3 region is CSVGPHNEQFF. CDR3 sequence (DNA): TGCAGCGTTGGACCCCACAATGAGCAGTTCTTC.

This CDR3 is CASSTYSPGQGEQYF. In DNA form, the CDR3 reads TGTGCCAGCAGTACCTACTCCCCGGGACAGGGCGAGCAGTACTTC. The rearrangement uses TRBV7-9 and TRBJ2-7, with TRBD1 matching 9 bases. The V and J ends lost 6 bases and 6 bases, in that order; junction bases with no gene match: 12. This CDR3 contains 15 residues. Germline-derived CDR1 and CDR2 are SEHNR and FQNEAQ (reference sequence).

This chain joins TRBV7-9 and TRBJ2-3; tentatively, D is TRBD1 (6 bases). The CDR3 has 16 residues. Germline loops: CDR1 SEHNR, CDR2 FQNEAQ (reference sequence). Between the trimmed V and J ends, which lost 5 bases and 0 bases, there was a span of 15 bases. The CDR3 nucleotides are TGTGCCAGCAGCCACTGGGGACAAATTAGCACAGATACGCAGTATTTT. It encodes CASSHWGQISTDTQYF.

The gene calls are TRBV15 and TRBJ2-5, with a weak D call TRBD2 (5 bases). V was clipped by 1 base and J by 1 base, with 7 bases between them. Germline V CDR1 and CDR2: LNHNV, YYDKDF (reference sequence). The CDR3 length is 14 residues. CDR3 nucleotide sequence: TGTGCCACCAGCAGAGCGGGAAGCCAAGAGACCCAGTACTTC. It codes for CATSRAGSQETQYF.

A remark on this clone: Additional DNA sequences in this sample encode the identical CDR3. The chain has TRBV29-1 and TRBJ1-1, with TRBD1 identical over 8 bases. V was pared by 6 bases and J by 5 bases, with 8 bases of the junction left unmatched. This CDR3 contains 13 residues. Germline CDR1 reads SQVTM; CDR2 reads ANQGSEA. The DNA of the CDR3 is TGCAGCGTCAGGGGGCGCATGGGAACTGAAGCTTTCTTT. Translated, it gives CSVRGRMGTEAFF.

The chain carries TRBV28 and TRBJ2-1; 10 bases agree with TRBD2. CDR1 is MDHEN and CDR2 is SYDVKM in the germline V gene. With 5 bases clipped from V and 8 bases from J, the junction kept 12 bases outside the gene matches. The CDR3 has 16 amino acids. The CDR3 DNA is TGTGCCAGCAGTCCTTCAGGACTAGCGGCCGGGGATGAGCAGTTCTTC. It is translated as CASSPSGLAAGDEQFF.

The gene calls are TRBV4-1 and TRBJ2-5; D possibly corresponds to TRBD2 (6 bases). This CDR3 comprises 15 residues. The germline V gene encodes CDR1 MGHRA and CDR2 YSYEKL. Trimming cost V 3 bases and J 1 base, with 12 bases left between them. CDR3 sequence (DNA): TGCGCCAGCAGCCAGGACGGAGCGGGCCAAGAGACCCAGTACTTC. Its protein product is CASSQDGAGQETQYF.

Note on this clone: In the same sample, other DNA sequences code for this CDR3. The CDR3 loop reads CASSPGQGRETQYF. CDR3 nucleotide sequence: TGTGCCAGCAGCCCAGGACAGGGCCGAGAGACCCAGTACTTC. The chain uses TRBV7-9 and TRBJ2-5; 8 nucleotides agree with TRBD1. This CDR3 has 14 residues. Germline trimming cut 5 bases from V and 4 bases from J; bases unmatched to any gene: 6. The germline CDR1 and CDR2 sequences are SEHNR and FQNEAQ (reference sequence). The variable domain in full, with the rest retrieved from reference TRBV7-9 and TRBJ2-5, is DTGVSQNPRHKITKRGQNVTFRCDPISEHNRLYWYRQTLGQGPEFLTYFQNEAQLEKSRLLSDRFSAERPKGSFSTLEIQRTEQGDSAMYLCASSPGQGRETQYFGPGTRLLVL.

A few counts support this clone. The chain carries TRBV30 and TRBJ2-1; TRBD2 might be the D (6 bases). CDR1 and CDR2 from the germline V gene are GTSNPN and SVGIG (reference sequence). The CDR3 extends over 15 amino acids. Deletions cut 2 bases from V and 5 bases from J, with 16 bases between. The CDR3 bases are TGTGCCTGGAGTTTGGGTACGGGAGCAAACAATGAGCAGTTCTTC. This gives the protein CAWSLGTGANNEQFF. The whole variable domain, filled in from reference TRBV30 and TRBJ2-1, reads SQTIHQWPATLVQPVGSPLSLECTVEGTSNPNLYWYRQAAGRGLQLLFYSVGIGQISSEVPQNLSASRPQDRQFILSSKKLLLSDSGFYLCAWSLGTGANNEQFFGPGTRLTVL.

The chain joins TRBV10-3 to TRBJ2-3, with 7 positions matching TRBD1. V shed 6 bases and J 1 base; nucleotides not matched to a gene: 10. This CDR3 region has 16 residues. Germline-derived CDR1 and CDR2 are ENHRY and SYGVKD. CDR3 sequence: CAISARQGWGTDTQYF. Here the CDR3 DNA reads TGTGCCATCAGCGCAAGACAGGGTTGGGGCACAGATACGCAGTATTTT.

The chain combines TRBV28 with TRBJ2-1, with 11 bases that match TRBD2. Germline V gives CDR1 MDHEN, CDR2 SYDVKM. The CDR3 runs to 11 residues. V lost 6 bases, J lost 15 bases, and 4 bases stayed unmatched. The CDR3 loop reads CASRSLAGGFF. In DNA, the CDR3 is TGTGCCAGCAGGTCTCTAGCGGGAGGGTTCTTC.